This TCR beta chain comes out of a study of shared clonotypes between healthy human individuals. Notes on this clone: The antigen is unknown.

Each of the donors was a healthy adult who was HIV-negative and had not had a recent acute infection or vaccination. The split of CD4+ cells yielded CD45RA+ naive and CD45RA-negative memory subsets. TCRdb's copy holds only in-frame clones and misses some; the assay was immunoSEQ multiplex PCR. The table includes about 2 million clones, 85% to 95% detected once. Trimming removed 3 bases from V and 7 bases from J; junction bases left unmatched: 7. The CDR3 sequence is 15 residues long. Germline loops: CDR1 KGHSH, CDR2 LQKENI. Notes on the study in general: Richness estimates generally favored naive over memory subsets.

This sequence joins TRBV18 and TRBJ1-4, with 8 bases lining up with TRBD1. This receptor was taken from a man between 18 and 35 years old in good health. The sequencing sample was made of naive CD4+ T cells sorted from blood. Indicated subset: CD45RA+ positively selected. The CDR3 protein is CASSPDRGGGEKLFF. The CDR3 DNA follows: TGTGCCAGCTCACCCGACAGGGGTGGAGGTGAAAAACTGTTTTTT. Together with reference TRBV18 and TRBJ1-4, the CDR3 gives the full variable domain: NAGVMQNPRHLVRRRGQEARLRCSPMKGHSHVYWYRQLPEEGLKFMVYLQKENIIDESGMPKERFSAEFPKEGPSILRIQQVVRGDSAAYFCASSPDRGGGEKLFFGSGTQLSVL.